The T cell receptor beta chain described here comes from a study of blood T cell repertoires in COVID-19. In the study overall: Specimens from acute and convalescent COVID-19 originated in the United States, Italy and Spain. Sample material is recorded as cDNA or gDNA derived from T cells, B-cell-depleted T cells, or PBMCs.

Per the study methods: Estimation of nucleated cell counts relied on the amplification of reference gene primers. Sequencing used immunoSEQ multiplex PCR; TCRdb keeps in-frame clones, though not all of them. The V and J calls and clone size come from that table; D and trimming were worked out from the DNA. The sample comprises 120,000 or so clones, about 90% of which are singletons, and roughly 7.9% rests with the top ten. This CDR3 has 14 amino acids. Germline V gives CDR1 KGHSY, CDR2 FQNENV. V was cut by 0 bases and J by 8 bases, with 8 bases left in between. This rearrangement joins TRBV16 to TRBJ1-6; unclear D gene. Source material: peripheral blood. This receptor was taken from a man aged 70 or older who had recovered from COVID-19. The CDR3 bases are TGTGCCAGCAGCCAATCTTATCGGGATTCACCCCTCCACTTT. It is translated as CASSQSYRDSPLHF. The entire variable domain, with the rest obtained from reference TRBV16 and TRBJ1-6, is as follows: GEEVAQTPKHLVRGEGQKAKLYCAPIKGHSYVFWYQQVLKNEFKFLISFQNENVFDETGMPKERFSAKCLPNSPCSLEIQATKLEDSAVYFCASSQSYRDSPLHFGNGTRLTVT.